The clone carrying this T cell receptor beta chain has a handful of counts. The antigen is unknown. Clones were read by immunoSEQ multiplex PCR, and TCRdb kept only the in-frame ones, dropping some. The table records around 60,000 clones, under 85% of them present only once. The source of the sample is a study of neoadjuvant anti-PD-1 for oral cavity cancer. Turning to the study itself: Most patients had three to four biweekly doses of 3 mg/kg nivolumab before resection. Non-progressing patients received a fourth nivolumab dose near day 43, then surgery on days 50-56. Study-wide findings and caveats: TCR analyses covered only a few patients per response group.

The patients had HPV-negative, locally advanced oral cavity squamous cell carcinoma. V shed 5 bases, J shed 0 bases, and the junction held 9 bases outside the gene matches. The CDR3 runs 17 residues. The germline CDR1 and CDR2 sequences are PRHDT and FYEKMQ (reference sequence). The receptor's source is a person aged 40 to 85 with oral cavity squamous cell carcinoma. The specimen was PBMCs, collected before nivolumab (anti-PD-1) treatment. This chain uses TRBV13 with TRBJ2-2; 7 nucleotides align to TRBD2. The CDR3 loop is CASSTSALTSNTGELFF. CDR3 coding DNA: TGTGCCAGCAGCACTAGCGCCTTAACTTCGAACACCGGGGAGCTGTTTTTT.